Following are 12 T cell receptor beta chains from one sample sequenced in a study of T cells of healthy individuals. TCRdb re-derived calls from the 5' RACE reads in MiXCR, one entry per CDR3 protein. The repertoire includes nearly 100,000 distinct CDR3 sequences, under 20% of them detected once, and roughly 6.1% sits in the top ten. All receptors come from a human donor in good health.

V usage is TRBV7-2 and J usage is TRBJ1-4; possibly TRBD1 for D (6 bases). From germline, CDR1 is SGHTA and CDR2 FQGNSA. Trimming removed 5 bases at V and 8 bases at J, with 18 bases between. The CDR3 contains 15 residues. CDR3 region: CASSPGGGHGEKLFF. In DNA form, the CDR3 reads TGTGCCAGCAGCCCGGGGGGGGGGCACGGAGAAAAACTGTTTTTT.

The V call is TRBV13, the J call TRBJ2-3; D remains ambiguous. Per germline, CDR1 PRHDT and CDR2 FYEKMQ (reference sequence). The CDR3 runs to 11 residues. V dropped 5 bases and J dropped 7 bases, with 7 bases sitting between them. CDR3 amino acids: CASSLENTQYF. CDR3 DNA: TGTGCCAGCAGCCTCGAGAATACGCAGTATTTT.

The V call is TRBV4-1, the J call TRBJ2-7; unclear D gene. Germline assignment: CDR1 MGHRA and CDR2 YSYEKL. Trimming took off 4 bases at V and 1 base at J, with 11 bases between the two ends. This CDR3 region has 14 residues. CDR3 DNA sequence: TGCGCCAGCAGCCGCCCCGAATATTCCTACGAGCAGTACTTC. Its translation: CASSRPEYSYEQYF.

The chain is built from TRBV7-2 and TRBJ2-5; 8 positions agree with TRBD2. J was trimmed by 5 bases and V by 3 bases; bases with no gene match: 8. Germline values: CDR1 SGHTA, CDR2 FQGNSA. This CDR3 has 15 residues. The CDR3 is CASSFQLAESETQYF. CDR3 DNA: TGTGCCAGCAGCTTCCAACTAGCGGAGAGTGAGACCCAGTACTTC.

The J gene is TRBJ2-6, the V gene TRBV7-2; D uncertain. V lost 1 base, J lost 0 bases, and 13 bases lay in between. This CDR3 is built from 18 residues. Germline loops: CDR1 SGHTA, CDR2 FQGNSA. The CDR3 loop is CASSLDLVDPSGANVLTF. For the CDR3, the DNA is TGTGCCAGCAGCTTAGACCTAGTAGATCCCTCTGGGGCCAACGTCCTGACTTTC.

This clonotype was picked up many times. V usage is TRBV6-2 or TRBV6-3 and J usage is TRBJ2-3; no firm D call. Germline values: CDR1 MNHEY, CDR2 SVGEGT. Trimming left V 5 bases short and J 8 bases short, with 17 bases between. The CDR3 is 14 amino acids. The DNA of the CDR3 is TGTGCCAGCAGTCCCATTCAGGACGTCGGTACGCAGTATTTT. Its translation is CASSPIQDVGTQYF.

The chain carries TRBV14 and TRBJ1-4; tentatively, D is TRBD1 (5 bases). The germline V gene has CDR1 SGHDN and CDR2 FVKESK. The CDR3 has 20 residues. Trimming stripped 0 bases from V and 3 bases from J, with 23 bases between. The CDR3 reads CASSQDLLENFWGSNEKLFF. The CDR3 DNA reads TGTGCCAGCAGCCAAGACCTTCTGGAGAACTTTTGGGGCTCTAATGAAAAACTGTTTTTT.

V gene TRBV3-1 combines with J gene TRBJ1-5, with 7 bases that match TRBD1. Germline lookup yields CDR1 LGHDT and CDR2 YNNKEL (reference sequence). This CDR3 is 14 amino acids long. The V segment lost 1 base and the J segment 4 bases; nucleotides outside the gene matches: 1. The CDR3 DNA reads TGTGCCAGCAGCCAAGGGGACAGAAATCAGCCCCAGCATTTT. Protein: CASSQGDRNQPQHF.

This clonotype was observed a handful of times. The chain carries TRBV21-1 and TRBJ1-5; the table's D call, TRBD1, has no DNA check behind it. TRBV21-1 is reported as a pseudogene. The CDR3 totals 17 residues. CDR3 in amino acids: CASSKGGGQWSNQPQHF. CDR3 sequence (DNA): TGTGCCAGCAGCAAAGGGGGAGGACAGTGGAGCAATCAGCCCCAGCATTTT.

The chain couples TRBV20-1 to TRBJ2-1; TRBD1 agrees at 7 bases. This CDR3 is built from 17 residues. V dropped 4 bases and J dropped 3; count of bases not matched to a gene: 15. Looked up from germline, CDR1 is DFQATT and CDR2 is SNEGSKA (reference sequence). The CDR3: CSATISTGQLIYNEQFF. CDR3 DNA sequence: TGCAGTGCTACAATCTCTACGGGACAGTTGATCTACAATGAGCAGTTCTTC.

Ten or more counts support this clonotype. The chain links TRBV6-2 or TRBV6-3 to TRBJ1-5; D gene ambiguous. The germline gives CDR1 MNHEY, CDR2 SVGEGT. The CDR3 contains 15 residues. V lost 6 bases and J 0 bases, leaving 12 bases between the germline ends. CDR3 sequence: CASSTAGYSNQPQHF. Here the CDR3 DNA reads TGTGCCAGCAGCACAGCGGGGTATAGCAATCAGCCCCAGCATTTT.

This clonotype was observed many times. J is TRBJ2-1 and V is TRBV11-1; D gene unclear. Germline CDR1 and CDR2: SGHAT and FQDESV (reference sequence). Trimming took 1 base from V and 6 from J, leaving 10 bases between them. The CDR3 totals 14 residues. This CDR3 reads CASSLGETGNEQFF. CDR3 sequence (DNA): TGTGCCAGCAGCTTAGGTGAGACCGGCAATGAGCAGTTCTTC.